The entry that follows covers one TCR beta chain sequence. The data belong to a study of post-analysis software for immune sequencing data. Study as a whole: Relapsing-remitting, secondary progressive and progressive-relapsing forms of multiple sclerosis all featured among disease courses.

TCR beta cDNA libraries had unique molecular identifiers. TCRdb redid the calling of the PCR reads with MiXCR, one entry per CDR3 protein. This table has about 160,000 distinct CDR3 sequences, 30% to 45% appearing once. Germline V gives CDR1 SGHAT, CDR2 FQNNGV. The ends were cut back, 2 bases at V and 7 bases at J, with 11 bases in the middle. This CDR3 has 14 residues. The chain links TRBV11-2 to TRBJ2-2; D is ambiguous. The sequence was collected from a girl aged 10 to 17 with multiple sclerosis. Sequences were derived from blood, sampled after autologous hematopoietic stem cell transplantation. The CDR3 coding sequence is TGTGCCAGCAGCTTAAACCGAGGTGACGGGGAGCTGTTTTTT. Its translation: CASSLNRGDGELFF.